This T cell receptor (beta chain) derives from a study of blood T cell repertoires in COVID-19. Assay used: immunoSEQ multiplex PCR; TCRdb lists only in-frame clones, some missing. The table lists tens of thousands of clones, around 83% of them singletons. The ends lost 1 base at V and 4 bases at J; junction bases unmatched: 4. The CDR3 runs 15 residues. CDR1 SNHLY and CDR2 FYNNEI come from the germline V gene. Sequencing was done on a sample of peripheral blood. The gene calls are TRBV2 and TRBJ2-7, with 10 bases aligning to TRBD1. This TCR was sampled from a human donor in a cohort sampled during active COVID-19. CDR3 bases: TGTGCCAGCAGTGAAGGGGGACAGGGGTCGTACGAGCAGTACTTC. This translates into CASSEGGQGSYEQYF.